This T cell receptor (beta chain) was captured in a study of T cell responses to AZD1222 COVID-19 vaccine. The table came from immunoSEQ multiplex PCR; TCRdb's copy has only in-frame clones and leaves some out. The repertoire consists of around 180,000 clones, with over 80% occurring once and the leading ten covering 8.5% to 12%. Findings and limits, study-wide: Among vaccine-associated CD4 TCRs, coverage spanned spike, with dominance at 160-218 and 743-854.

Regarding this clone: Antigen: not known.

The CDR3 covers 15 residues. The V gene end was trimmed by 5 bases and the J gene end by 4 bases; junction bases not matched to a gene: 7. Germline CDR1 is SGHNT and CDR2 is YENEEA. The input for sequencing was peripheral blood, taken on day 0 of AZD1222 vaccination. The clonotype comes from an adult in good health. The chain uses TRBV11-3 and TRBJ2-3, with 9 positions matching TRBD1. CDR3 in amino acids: CASSPGQGGADTQYF. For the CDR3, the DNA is TGTGCCAGCAGCCCGGGACAGGGAGGCGCAGATACGCAGTATTTT.